This T cell receptor beta chain emerged from a study of OX40 agonist ivuxolimab in advanced cancers. Background on the study: Partial responses were seen in three patients, one with hepatocellular carcinoma and two with cutaneous melanoma.

This clone has a handful of counts. Only in-frame clones appear in the TCRdb table, and some are missing; sequencing was by immunoSEQ multiplex PCR. The table includes fewer than 30,000 clones, 85% to 90% detected once. The sample here was CD4+ or CD8+ T cells sorted from blood, taken in a trial of the OX40 agonist ivuxolimab. The clonotype comes from an adult with an advanced solid tumor such as melanoma, head and neck, liver or kidney cancer.

The CDR3 loop reads CASSLAPERRDSSTDTQYF. The CDR3 coding sequence is TGTGCCAGCAGCTTAGCCCCCGAAAGAAGAGACTCTAGCACAGATACGCAGTATTTT. V usage is TRBV7-6 and J usage is TRBJ2-3; D unclear. The CDR3 is 19 amino acids. Germline CDR1 reads SGHVS; CDR2 reads FNYEAQ. V gave up 0 bases and J gave up 0 bases, with 19 bases separating them.